This T cell receptor (beta chain) was retrieved from a study of long-term antiretroviral therapy in people with HIV. The V gene's germline CDR1 is MNHNY and CDR2 SVGAGI (reference sequence). V was pared by 0 bases and J by 4 bases, with 1 base of the junction left unmatched. CDR3 length: 14 residues. With survey level as its setting, the immunoSEQ assay was v3.0. Clones were read by immunoSEQ multiplex PCR, and TCRdb kept only the in-frame ones, dropping some. The sample has tens of thousands of clones, roughly 79% seen once. The source of this sequence is a woman between 50 and 59 years old with HIV. This specimen consisted of unsorted PBMCs, obtained 3.1 years after starting antiretroviral therapy. This sequence joins TRBV6-6 and TRBJ2-7, with 9 bases lining up with TRBD1. CDR3 sequence (DNA): TGTGCCAGCAGTTACTCGGGACAGGGTTACGAGCAGTACTTC. Amino acid sequence: CASSYSGQGYEQYF.